These T cell receptor beta chains were read from a single sample in a study of CD8+CD57+ T cells in acquired aplastic anemia. Each CDR3 protein gets one entry after TCRdb re-called the reads with MiXCR. This sample carries about 210,000 distinct CDR3 sequences, about 59% of them seen once, and the ten largest clones take 25% to 30%. Sequencing was performed on sorted CD4+, CD8+, or CD8+CD57+ T cells (not recorded which) from PBMCs. These receptor sequences come from a human donor in good health. CDR3s include the opening cysteine and the closing phenylalanine or tryptophan. A D gene is named only where the DNA matches it firmly. Clone size is shown for a subset of rows, as once, few, many or a class of expanded clone.

v_call,d_call,j_call,clone_size,cdr3_nt,cdr3_aa
TRBV12-3/TRBV12-4,.,TRBJ1-6,.,TGTGCCAGCTCTCGACAGGTTCTTCTAAATTCACCCCTCCACTTT,CASSRQVLLNSPLHF
TRBV6-2/TRBV6-3,.,TRBJ2-6,many,TGTGCCAGCAGTTACAACTCTGGGGCCAACGTCCTGACTTTC,CASSYNSGANVLTF
TRBV20-1,.,TRBJ2-3,.,TGCAGTGCTAGTAAAGGTGATACGCAGTATTTT,CSASKGDTQYF
TRBV6-5,.,TRBJ2-7,.,TGTGCCAGCAAGGGGTCAAAAGTCATCTACGAGCAGTACTTC,CASKGSKVIYEQYF
TRBV19,.,TRBJ2-6,.,TGTGCCAGTAGTATAGACCCGAATGGGAGACCCTCTGGGGCCAACGTCCTGACTTTC,CASSIDPNGRPSGANVLTF
TRBV7-2,.,TRBJ2-7,.,TGTGCCAGCATCCTGGGGGGGGGGCGCCAAGAGCAGTACTTC,CASILGGGRQEQYF
TRBV7-8,TRBD2,TRBJ2-3,.,TGTGCCAGCAGGAGCGGGAGGGCCGCAGATACGCAGTATTTT,CASRSGRAADTQYF
TRBV6-6,.,TRBJ1-6,many,TGTGCCAGCAGTTACGTGGAGTATAATTCACCCCTCCACTTT,CASSYVEYNSPLHF
TRBV20-1,TRBD2,TRBJ2-1,many,TGCAGTGCTAGAGATCGGGAGGGGGAGACCCACAATGAGCAGTTCTTC,CSARDREGETHNEQFF
TRBV7-7,.,TRBJ2-2,.,TGTGCTAGCAGCTTAGGCAGGGAACACACCGGGGAGCTGTTTTTT,CASSLGREHTGELFF
TRBV7-9,.,TRBJ1-2,many,TGTGCCAGCAGCTTAGAAGGGCTGAACTATGGCTACACCTTC,CASSLEGLNYGYTF
TRBV9,.,TRBJ2-1,.,TGTGCCAGCAGCGTAGTGGATTACAATGAGCAGTTCTTC,CASSVVDYNEQFF
TRBV20-1,.,TRBJ2-5,.,TGCAGTGCCCTTGGTCTGGGAGAGACCCAGTACTTC,CSALGLGETQYF
TRBV11-2,TRBD1,TRBJ2-7,.,TGTGCCAGCAGCTCGGGACAGATAAAGATCTACGAGCAGTACTTC,CASSSGQIKIYEQYF
TRBV7-8,.,TRBJ2-7,.,TGTGCCAGCAGTTACGGGCCCACTTCCTACGAGCAGTACTTC,CASSYGPTSYEQYF
TRBV7-9,.,TRBJ2-7,few,TGTGCCAGCAGCTTAGTCACCGACCGCCTCTACGAGCAGTACTTC,CASSLVTDRLYEQYF
TRBV6-2/TRBV6-3,.,TRBJ2-5,many,TGTGCCAGCACCTTGTCCGGGACCCAGTACTTC,CASTLSGTQYF
TRBV2,TRBD1,TRBJ1-6,.,TGTGCCAGCGGGGGACAGACGCGTACTTCACCCCTCCACTTT,CASGGQTRTSPLHF
TRBV24-1,TRBD1,TRBJ1-2,.,TGTGCCACCTGGGGACAGGATGATTATGGCTACACCTTC,CATWGQDDYGYTF
TRBV7-9,.,TRBJ2-7,.,TGTTCCAGCAGCTTAGCGCATAACCCCTACGAGCAGTACTTC,CSSSLAHNPYEQYF
TRBV29-1,TRBD1,TRBJ2-7,once,TGCAGCGTTGAAGATTGGGGGGACAGGAGCCGATCCTACGAGCAGTACTTC,CSVEDWGDRSRSYEQYF
TRBV6-5,.,TRBJ2-7,.,TGTGCCAGCAGCTACGGACTACTCTACGAGCAGTACTTC,CASSYGLLYEQYF
TRBV20-1,TRBD2,TRBJ2-1,many,TGCAGTGCTTTCCCACTAGCGGGAGGGCCTAATGAGCAGTTCTTC,CSAFPLAGGPNEQFF
TRBV9,TRBD1,TRBJ2-7,.,TGTGCCAGCAGCCTCCAACCCGGGACAGGGGCCGAGCAGTACTTC,CASSLQPGTGAEQYF
TRBV2,.,TRBJ2-7,once,TGTGCCAGCAGTTACTCGACGGCATCCTACGAGCAGTACTTC,CASSYSTASYEQYF
TRBV5-1,TRBD1,TRBJ2-2,.,TGCGCCAGCAGCGGGACAGGGGGTTTCGGGGAGCTGTTTTTT,CASSGTGGFGELFF
TRBV2,.,TRBJ1-6,.,TGTGCCAGCCGGGACTGGCGCTCCTATAATTCACCCCTCCACTTT,CASRDWRSYNSPLHF
TRBV7-2,TRBD1,TRBJ1-1,.,TGTGCCAGCAGCGTACAGGGGACATCCCCTTTCATGAACACTGAAGCTTTCTTT,CASSVQGTSPFMNTEAFF